This T cell receptor beta chain was captured in a study of neurological immune-mediated disorders. This clonotype was detected ten times or more. Volunteers at a blood bank in Maryland, USA, were the healthy controls. Each sorted-subset library came from about a million CD4+ or CD8+ T cells. The team produced cDNA through 5'RACE using 10-nucleotide random UMIs. Using its own MiXCR run on the 5' RACE reads, TCRdb lists one record per CDR3 protein. The table includes approximately 40,000 distinct CDR3 sequences, roughly 4.8% detected once. Sample: CD4+ T cells from blood. The sequence was collected from a man younger than 30 in good health.

The CDR3 DNA reads TGTGCCAGCAGCTTCTCCTATAGGTTGAACACTGAAGCTTTCTTT. Translating gives CASSFSYRLNTEAFF. The chain is built from TRBV5-5 and TRBJ1-1, with D hard to call. In germline, CDR1 is SGHKS, CDR2 YYEKEE (reference sequence). The CDR3 extends over 15 amino acids. Trimming cost V 2 bases and J 0 bases, with 11 bases left between them. The full variable domain, in which reference TRBV5-5 and TRBJ1-1 provide the parts outside the CDR3, is DAGVTQSPTHLIKTRGQQVTLRCSPISGHKSVSWYQQVLGQGPQFIFQYYEKEERGRGNFPDRFSARQFPNYSSELNVNALLLGDSALYLCASSFSYRLNTEAFFGQGTRLTVV.